The rows below give T cell receptor beta chains drawn from one sample of a study of neoadjuvant anti-PD-1 for oral cavity cancer. The protocol was immunoSEQ multiplex PCR, while the TCRdb copy is restricted to in-frame clones and leaves out a portion. The sample has some 29,000 clones; roughly 85% are singletons. The material was PBMCs, obtained after nivolumab (anti-PD-1) treatment. These receptors all come from a person between 40 and 79 years old with oral cavity squamous cell carcinoma. Each CDR3 is given with its conserved first and last residue. D genes are given only for firm matches.

V,length,D,J,CDR3
TRBV10-3,15,.,TRBJ2-5,CAISESTGKGETQYF
TRBV10-3,12,.,TRBJ1-2,CAISDSPGGYTF
TRBV5-1,16,TRBD1,TRBJ2-5,CASSFRTGTQGETQYF
TRBV11-2,14,TRBD1,TRBJ2-2,CASSRDRASGELFF
TRBV10-1,15,TRBD1,TRBJ1-2,CASSAPGQVNYGYTF
TRBV29-1,15,TRBD1,TRBJ2-5,CSVTDRDRVGETQYF
TRBV25-1,14,TRBD1,TRBJ2-7,CASSSGQGVNEQYF
TRBV2,14,.,TRBJ1-2,CASRGDSLHYGYTF
TRBV6-5,13,TRBD1,TRBJ2-7,CASSYAGTGEQYF
TRBV6-5,14,.,TRBJ1-1,CASSSGGSWTEAFF
TRBV6-6,13,.,TRBJ1-1,CASSNPGGTEAFF
TRBV7-8,17,TRBD1,TRBJ1-1,CASSDRGAGGPNTEAFF
TRBV6-5,12,.,TRBJ1-4,CASSYSGEKLFF
TRBV9,13,.,TRBJ1-1,CASSGDTSTEAFF
TRBV7-7,14,.,TRBJ1-5,CASRGGWSNQPQHF
TRBV21-1,17,.,TRBJ1-5,CASSSPASRHSNQPQHF
TRBV5-1,14,.,TRBJ1-1,CASSPTGSGAEAFF
TRBV11-2,15,.,TRBJ2-7,CASSLSPGATYEQYF
TRBV19,15,.,TRBJ1-2,CASTAITRPLYGYTF